These T cell receptor beta chains were read from a single sample in a study of regulatory T cells in long-lasting Graves disease. TCRdb reanalysed the multiplex PCR reads using MiXCR and keeps one entry per CDR3 protein. Here the sample spans about 540,000 distinct CDR3 sequences, approximately 15% being singletons. This sample also belongs to another study, concerning T cells in Graves' hyperthyroidism and ophthalmopathy.

Sequenced material: peripheral blood mononuclear cells (PBMCs), taken at new diagnosis, from a patient treated with antithyroid drugs. Every receptor here comes from a man younger than 40 with Graves disease. Both conserved end residues are part of each CDR3. The order of the fields is V gene, clone size, J gene, D gene, CDR3 DNA, CDR3 protein. D genes are given only for firm matches. Size is stated for part of the rows, as once, few or many counts, or as a class when the clone is expanded.

TRBV24-1	many	TRBJ2-5	TRBD2	TGTGCCACCAGTGATTTAAAGTTCGGGGGGAAAGAGACCCAGTACTTC	CATSDLKFGGKETQYF
TRBV20-1	-	TRBJ2-2	TRBD1	TGCAGTGCGAGGGGACAGGATGGGACCGGGGAGCTGTTTTTT	CSARGQDGTGELFF
TRBV20-1	many	TRBJ2-7	TRBD1	TGCAGTGCAGGGGGCGATCGCCCCCCCTACGAGCAGTACTTC	CSAGGDRPPYEQYF
TRBV3-1	many	TRBJ2-7	-	TGTGCCAGCGGCAGTTCGGGGGAGCAGTACTTC	CASGSSGEQYF
TRBV9	few	TRBJ2-1	TRBD1	TGTGCCAGCAGCGTACCGACAGGGAAGAGGAATGAGCAGTTCTTC	CASSVPTGKRNEQFF
TRBV9	many	TRBJ2-5	-	TGTGCCAGCAGCGGGGGGGCCCAGGAGACCCAGTACTTC	CASSGGAQETQYF
TRBV11-2	-	TRBJ2-1	-	TGTGCCAGCAGCTTAAAATCCGGATGGCAGTTCTTC	CASSLKSGWQFF
TRBV12-5	many	TRBJ1-4	-	TGTGCTAGTTCGCTGAGGGCGGTGGGGGAAAAACTGTTTTTT	CASSLRAVGEKLFF
TRBV20-1	-	TRBJ2-7	TRBD2	TGCAGTGCTGGATATGGGACTAGCGGGAGACCCTACGAGCAGTACTTC	CSAGYGTSGRPYEQYF
TRBV7-9	many	TRBJ2-1	-	TGTGCCAGCAGCTTAAAAGGTTCGCCCTACAATGAGCAGTTCTTC	CASSLKGSPYNEQFF
TRBV30	-	TRBJ2-7	-	TGTGCCTGGACTTCAGCATTAAGCTACGAGCAGTACTTC	CAWTSALSYEQYF
TRBV5-1	many	TRBJ2-7	-	TGCGCCAGCAGTGGAGGACAGTCCTACGAGCAGTACTTC	CASSGGQSYEQYF
TRBV13	-	TRBJ1-2	TRBD1	TGTGCCAGCAGCCAAACGACAGGGAATAACTATGGCTACACCTTC	CASSQTTGNNYGYTF
TRBV6-1	many	TRBJ2-7	-	TGTGCCAGCAAGAACGCCTACTACGAGCAGTACTTC	CASKNAYYEQYF
TRBV6-1	few	TRBJ1-2	-	TGTGCCAGCAGTCCTGACCGCCAGGGTAGCTACACCTTC	CASSPDRQGSYTF
TRBV29-1	many	TRBJ2-3	-	TGCAGCGTTGAGCCTGGGGATACGCAGTATTTT	CSVEPGDTQYF
TRBV20-1	-	TRBJ2-1	-	TGCAGTGCTAGTTACGGGGCGCCTTACAATGAGCAGTTCTTC	CSASYGAPYNEQFF
TRBV6-1	many	TRBJ2-7	TRBD1	TGTGCCAGCAGGGAAATCGGACAGGCGTTTGAGCAGTACTTC	CASREIGQAFEQYF
TRBV15	many	TRBJ1-1	-	TGTGCCACCAGCAGTGTGGAAAACACTGAAGCTTTCTTT	CATSSVENTEAFF
TRBV7-2	-	TRBJ2-3	-	TGTGCCAGCAGCCCACCTCCCGGCTCAGATACGCAGTATTTT	CASSPPPGSDTQYF